This paragraph reports one T cell receptor (beta chain). Its antigen is as yet unknown. The junction had 7 bases not matched to a gene; V was cut back by 4 bases and J by 0 bases. CDR1 and CDR2 (germline): SGHDT, YYEEEE. There are 16 residues in the CDR3. Sequencing was performed with immunoSEQ multiplex PCR; in TCRdb, only in-frame clones are kept and a portion is missing. The data contain around 45,000 clones, about 90% of them seen just once; the ten biggest clones take up less than 0.35%. This entry belongs to a study of siplizumab effects on memory and regulatory T cells. Study results and limitations: Reactions containing siplizumab showed mappable alloreactive CD4+ clones averaging around 70% Treg-derived, versus 25% to 30% in controls. Researchers could not give a naive or memory phenotype to roughly 75-97% of proliferating CD4+ or CD8+ clones. It seemed that naive T cells were more diverse than memory cells and were major contributors to the alloresponse.

This chain joins TRBV5-6 and TRBJ2-4; TRBD2 matches at 7 bases. The TCR originated in a human donor in good health. The sequenced material came from naive CD8+ T cells sorted from blood. As DNA, the CDR3 is TGTGCCAGCAGCCGCGGGACTATACGAGCCAAAAACATTCAGTACTTC. Translated, it gives CASSRGTIRAKNIQYF.